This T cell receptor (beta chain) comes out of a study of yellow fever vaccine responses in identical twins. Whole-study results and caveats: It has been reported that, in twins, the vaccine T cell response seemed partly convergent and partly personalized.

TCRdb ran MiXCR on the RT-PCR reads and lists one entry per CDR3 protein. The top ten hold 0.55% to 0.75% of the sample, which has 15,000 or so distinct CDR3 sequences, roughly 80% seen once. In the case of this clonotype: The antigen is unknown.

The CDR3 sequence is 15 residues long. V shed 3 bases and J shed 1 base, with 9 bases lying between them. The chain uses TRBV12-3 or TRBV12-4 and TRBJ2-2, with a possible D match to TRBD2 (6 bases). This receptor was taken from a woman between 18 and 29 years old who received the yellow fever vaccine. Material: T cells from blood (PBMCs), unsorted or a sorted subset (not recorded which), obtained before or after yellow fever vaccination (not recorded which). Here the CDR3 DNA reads TGTGCCAGCAGTTTCTCCGGGGGGAACACCGGGGAGCTGTTTTTT. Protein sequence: CASSFSGGNTGELFF.